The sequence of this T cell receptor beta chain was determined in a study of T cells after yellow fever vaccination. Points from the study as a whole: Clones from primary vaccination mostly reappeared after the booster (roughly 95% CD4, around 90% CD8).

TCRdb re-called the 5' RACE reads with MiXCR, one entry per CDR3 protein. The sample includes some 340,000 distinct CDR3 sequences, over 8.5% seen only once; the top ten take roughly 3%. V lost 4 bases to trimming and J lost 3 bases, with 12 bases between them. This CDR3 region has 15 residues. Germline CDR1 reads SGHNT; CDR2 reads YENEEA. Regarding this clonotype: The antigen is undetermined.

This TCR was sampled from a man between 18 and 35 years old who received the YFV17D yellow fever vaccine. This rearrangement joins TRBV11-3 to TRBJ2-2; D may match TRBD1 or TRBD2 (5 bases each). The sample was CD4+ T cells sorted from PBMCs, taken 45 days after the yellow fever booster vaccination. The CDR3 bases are TGTGCCAGCAGCTCCCGAGGGGAGCACACCGGGGAGCTGTTTTTT. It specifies CASSSRGEHTGELFF.